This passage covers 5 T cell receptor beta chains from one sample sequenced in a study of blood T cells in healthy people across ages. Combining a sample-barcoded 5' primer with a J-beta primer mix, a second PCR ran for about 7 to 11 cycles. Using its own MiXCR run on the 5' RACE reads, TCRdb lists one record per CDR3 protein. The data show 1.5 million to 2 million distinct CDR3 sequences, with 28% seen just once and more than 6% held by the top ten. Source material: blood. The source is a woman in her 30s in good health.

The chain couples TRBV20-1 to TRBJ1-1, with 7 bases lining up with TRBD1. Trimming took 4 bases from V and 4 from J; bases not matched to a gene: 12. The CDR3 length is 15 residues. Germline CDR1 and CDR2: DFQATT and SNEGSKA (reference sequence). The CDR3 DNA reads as TGCAGTGCTAAGTTAGGGGGCGCCCGGGGCACTGAAGCTTTCTTT. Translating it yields CSAKLGGARGTEAFF.

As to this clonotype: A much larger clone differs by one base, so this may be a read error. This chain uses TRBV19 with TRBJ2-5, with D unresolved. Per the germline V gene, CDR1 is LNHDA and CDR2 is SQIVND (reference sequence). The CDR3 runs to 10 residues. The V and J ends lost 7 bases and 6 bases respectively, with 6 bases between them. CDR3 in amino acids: CASNGKTQYF. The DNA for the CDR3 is TGTGCCAGTAACGGTAAGACCCAGTACTTC.

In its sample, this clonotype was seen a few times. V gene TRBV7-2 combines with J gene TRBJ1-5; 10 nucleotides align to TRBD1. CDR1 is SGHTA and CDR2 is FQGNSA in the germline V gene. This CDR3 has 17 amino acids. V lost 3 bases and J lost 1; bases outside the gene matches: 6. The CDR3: CASSFETGGWSNQPQHF. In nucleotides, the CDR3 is TGTGCCAGCAGCTTCGAGACAGGGGGCTGGAGCAATCAGCCCCAGCATTTT.

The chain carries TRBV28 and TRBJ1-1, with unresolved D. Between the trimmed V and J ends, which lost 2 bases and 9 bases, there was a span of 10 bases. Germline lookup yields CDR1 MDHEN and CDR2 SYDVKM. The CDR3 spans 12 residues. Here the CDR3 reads CASSLMGSQAFF. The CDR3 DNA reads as TGTGCCAGCAGTTTAATGGGGAGTCAAGCTTTCTTT.

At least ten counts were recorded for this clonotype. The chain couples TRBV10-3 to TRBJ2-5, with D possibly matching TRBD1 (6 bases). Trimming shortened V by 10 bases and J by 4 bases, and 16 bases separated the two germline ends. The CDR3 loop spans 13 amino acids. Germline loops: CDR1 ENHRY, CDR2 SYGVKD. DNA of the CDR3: TGTGCCACCAGCCAGGGGCCCAGAGAGACCCAGTACTTC. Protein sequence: CATSQGPRETQYF.